Here is one T cell receptor (beta chain) with its context. The antigen is undetermined. This sample was taken from a study of cytomegalovirus exposure and HLA in healthy donors. On the study more broadly: A later analysis reported the same platform for the 95 to 150 validation repertoires and the 666 first-cohort repertoires. Broader study findings: Rarity marked most TCR sequences, yet some public TCRs occurred in many donors. The classifier reportedly diagnosed cytomegalovirus status with high sensitivity and specificity. There were a few CMV-associated chains whose specificity for CMV antigens was confirmed in vitro.

TCRdb keeps only in-frame clones here, not all; method: immunoSEQ multiplex PCR. The sample consists of roughly 330,000 clones, roughly 90% of them appearing once. The CDR3 runs to 15 residues. Germline CDR1 is LNHDA and CDR2 is SQIVND (reference sequence). Trimming left V 3 bases short and J 2 bases short, with 11 bases between. The sample taken for sequencing was PBMCs. This clonotype originated in a woman in her twenties or thirties in good health and CMV-seropositive. This chain links TRBV19 with TRBJ2-1; the D call may be TRBD1 or TRBD2 (5 bases each). DNA of the CDR3: TGTGCCAGTAGTATGGGGACGAATCCCTACAATGAGCAGTTCTTC. It yields the protein CASSMGTNPYNEQFF.